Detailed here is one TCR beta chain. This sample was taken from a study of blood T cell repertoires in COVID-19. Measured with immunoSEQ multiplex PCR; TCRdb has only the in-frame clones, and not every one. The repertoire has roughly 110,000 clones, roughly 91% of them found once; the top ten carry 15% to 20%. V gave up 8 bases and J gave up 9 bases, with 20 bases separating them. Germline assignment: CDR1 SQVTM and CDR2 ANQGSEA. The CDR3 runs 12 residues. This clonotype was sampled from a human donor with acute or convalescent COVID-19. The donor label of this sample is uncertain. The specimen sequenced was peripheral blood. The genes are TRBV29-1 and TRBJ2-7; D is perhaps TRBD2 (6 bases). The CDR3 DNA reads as TGCAGCACCCAAAATGGGGGGAGCGGGCAGTACTTC. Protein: CSTQNGGSGQYF.